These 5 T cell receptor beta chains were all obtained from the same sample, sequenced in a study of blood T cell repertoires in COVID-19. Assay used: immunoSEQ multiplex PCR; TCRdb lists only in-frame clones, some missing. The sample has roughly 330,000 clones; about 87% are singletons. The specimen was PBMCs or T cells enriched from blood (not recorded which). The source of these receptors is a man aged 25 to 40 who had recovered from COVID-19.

CDR3 protein: CASSQDGIYNYGYTF. The CDR3 bases are TGTGCCAGCAGTCAGGACGGGATATATAACTATGGCTACACCTTC. This chain connects TRBV6-5 to TRBJ1-2; no clear D gene. The CDR3 covers 15 residues. Germline assignment: CDR1 MNHEY and CDR2 SVGAGI. V was cut by 5 bases and J by 1 base, with 14 bases left in between.

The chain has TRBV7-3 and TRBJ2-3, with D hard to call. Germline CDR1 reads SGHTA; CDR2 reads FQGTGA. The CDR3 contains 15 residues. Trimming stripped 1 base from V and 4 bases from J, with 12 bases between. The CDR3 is CASSLNPGNSDTQYF. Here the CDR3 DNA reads TGTGCCAGCAGCTTAAACCCAGGCAATTCAGATACGCAGTATTTT.

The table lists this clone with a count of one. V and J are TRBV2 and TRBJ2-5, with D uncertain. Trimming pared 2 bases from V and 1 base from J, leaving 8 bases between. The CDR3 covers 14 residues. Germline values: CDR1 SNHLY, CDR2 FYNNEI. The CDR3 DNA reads TGTGCCAGCAGTGAAAATCTCGGCCAAGAGACCCAGTACTTC. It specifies CASSENLGQETQYF.

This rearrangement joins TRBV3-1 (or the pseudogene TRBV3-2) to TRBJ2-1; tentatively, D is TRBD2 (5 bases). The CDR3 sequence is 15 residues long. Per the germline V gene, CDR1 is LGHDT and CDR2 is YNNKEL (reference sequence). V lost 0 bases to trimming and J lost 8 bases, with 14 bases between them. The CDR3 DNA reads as TGTGCCAGCAGCCAAGATGGTGGGAGTTTCGATGAGCAGTTCTTC. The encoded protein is CASSQDGGSFDEQFF.

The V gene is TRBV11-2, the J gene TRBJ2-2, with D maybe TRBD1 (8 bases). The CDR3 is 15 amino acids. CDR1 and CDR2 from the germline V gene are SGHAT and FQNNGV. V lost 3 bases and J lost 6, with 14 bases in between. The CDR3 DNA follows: TGTGCCAGCAGCTTCACAGGGGGGGATGCCGGGGAGCTGTTTTTT. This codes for CASSFTGGDAGELFF.